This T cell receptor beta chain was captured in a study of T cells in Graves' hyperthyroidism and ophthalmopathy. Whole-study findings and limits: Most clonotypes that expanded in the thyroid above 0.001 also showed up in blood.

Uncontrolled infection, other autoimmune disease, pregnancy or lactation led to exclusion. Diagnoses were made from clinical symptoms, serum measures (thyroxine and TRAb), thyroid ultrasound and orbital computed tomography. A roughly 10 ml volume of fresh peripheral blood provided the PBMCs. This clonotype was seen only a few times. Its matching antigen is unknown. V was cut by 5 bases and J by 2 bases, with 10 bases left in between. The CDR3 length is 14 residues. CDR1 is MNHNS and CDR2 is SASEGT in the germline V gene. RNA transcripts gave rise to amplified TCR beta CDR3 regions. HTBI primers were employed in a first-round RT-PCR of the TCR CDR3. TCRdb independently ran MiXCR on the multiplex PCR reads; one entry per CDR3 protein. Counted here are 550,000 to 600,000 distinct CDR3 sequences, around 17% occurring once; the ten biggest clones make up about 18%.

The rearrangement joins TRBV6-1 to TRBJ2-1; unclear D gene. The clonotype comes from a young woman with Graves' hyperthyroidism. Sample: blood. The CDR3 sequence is CASSSTRPYNEQFF. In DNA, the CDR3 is TGTGCCAGCAGTTCTACCAGGCCCTACAATGAGCAGTTCTTC.